These 9 T cell receptor beta chains were all obtained from the same sample, sequenced in a study of spatial heterogeneity in lung cancer. Regarding the study as a whole: Counts of expanded alpha and beta TCRs within tumors tracked the tumor nonsynonymous mutation count.

Time point reported: sample taken at primary tumor resection. TCRdb reprocessed the 5' RACE reads via MiXCR and lists one record per CDR3 protein. The sample includes some 14,000 distinct CDR3 sequences, about 6% seen only once; the top ten take 11%. Their antigens are not known. The sequences come from lung tumor tissue, collected at surgery. The receptors derive from a female donor with early-stage non-small cell lung cancer.

This clonotype was seen repeatedly, ten times or more. This beta chain turned up in a library designed for alpha chains; as an off-target read, its abundance says little. This chain links TRBV7-9 with TRBJ1-2; D call uncertain. V was cut by 11 bases and J by 2 bases, with 18 bases left in between. This CDR3 region has 14 residues. Per the germline V gene, CDR1 is SEHNR and CDR2 is FQNEAQ (reference sequence). CDR3 amino acids: CAGSGVGENYGYTF. CDR3 DNA: TGTGCCGGTTCGGGTGTGGGAGAGAACTATGGCTACACCTTC.

This clonotype showed up many times. The size of this beta chain means little, since it is a stray read in a library made for alpha chains. This chain uses TRBV20-1 with TRBJ2-3; D not resolved. Germline V gives CDR1 DFQATT, CDR2 SNEGSKA (reference sequence). The CDR3 runs 14 residues. The V gene lost 4 bases and the J gene lost 0 bases, with 11 bases spanning the gap. The CDR3 region has the DNA TGCAGTGCTATTCCGGCCTCAAGCACAGATACGCAGTATTTT. It translates to CSAIPASSTDTQYF.

This clonotype has a count of ten or more. This beta chain came through as a stray read in a library set up for alpha chains, and its size says little. The chain couples TRBV5-1 to TRBJ2-2; 9 nucleotides match TRBD2. J was trimmed by 1 base and V by 1 base; bases with no gene match: 2. Germline CDR1 reads SGHRS; CDR2 reads YFSETQ. CDR3 length equals 16 residues. As DNA, the CDR3 is TGCGCCAGCAGCTTGTTAGCGGGGGAGAACACCGGGGAGCTGTTTTTT. Translated, it gives CASSLLAGENTGELFF.

This clonotype was counted many times. This beta chain slipped into a library made for alpha chains as a stray read, so its size is not meaningful. The rearrangement links TRBV4-2 to TRBJ1-1, with a tentative D call TRBD1 (5 bases). CDR3 size: 16 residues. The germline V and J ends were trimmed by 4 bases and 0 bases, with 15 bases remaining between them. CDR1 and CDR2 from the germline V gene are LGHNA and YNFKEQ. The CDR3: CASSRGQTLVNTEAFF. CDR3 nucleotide sequence: TGTGCCAGCAGCCGAGGACAAACTCTGGTGAACACTGAAGCTTTCTTT.

This clonotype was counted at least ten times. This beta chain represents an off-target read in a library built for alpha chains; its size is of limited meaning. V is TRBV13 and J is TRBJ1-2; D perhaps matches TRBD1 (6 bases). V was trimmed by 2 bases and J by 4 bases, leaving 20 bases between them. This CDR3 spans 17 amino acids. Germline values: CDR1 PRHDT, CDR2 FYEKMQ (reference sequence). As DNA, the CDR3 is TGTGCCAGCAGCTTAAGGGATCAGGGGCCCTACGGCTATGGCTACACCTTC. This codes for CASSLRDQGPYGYGYTF.

Ten or more counts support this clonotype. This beta chain was picked up by a library intended for alpha chains and is off target, so its count carries little meaning. The chain employs TRBV12-3 or TRBV12-4 and TRBJ2-1; D possibly uses TRBD1 or TRBD2 (5 bases each). The CDR3 runs to 16 residues. The germline V and J ends were trimmed by 3 bases and 7 bases, with 19 bases remaining between them. CDR3 coding DNA: TGTGCCAGCAGTTTTTCAGGGCGGGCGTATGGGAATGAGCAGTTCTTC. Amino acids: CASSFSGRAYGNEQFF.

This clonotype was counted many times. This beta chain is a stray sequence in a library constructed for alpha chains; its clone size is not meaningful. J is TRBJ2-4 and V is TRBV4-1; 11 bases map to TRBD1. J gave up 3 bases and V 0 bases, and 4 bases lay outside the gene matches. This CDR3 is built from 17 residues. Looked up from germline, CDR1 is MGHRA and CDR2 is YSYEKL. In DNA form, the CDR3 reads TGCGCCAGCAGCCAAGAGCCGGGACAGGGGGTCAAAAACATTCAGTACTTC. As protein: CASSQEPGQGVKNIQYF.

In this sample, this clonotype turned up many times. This beta chain turned up in a library designed for alpha chains; as an off-target read, its abundance says little. The chain employs TRBV7-2 and TRBJ2-3, with D perhaps TRBD2 (5 bases). The germline V and J ends were trimmed by 2 bases and 5 bases, with 17 bases remaining between them. Germline CDR1 and CDR2: SGHTA and FQGNSA. The CDR3 runs 16 residues. The CDR3 DNA follows: TGTGCCAGCAGCTTAAGTGGGCGGGCTGCCCAAGATACGCAGTATTTT. Translation gives CASSLSGRAAQDTQYF.

There are many counts of this clonotype. In a library made to pick up alpha chains, this beta chain is a stray read with a size that means little. The rearrangement uses TRBV14 and TRBJ1-3, with a weak D call TRBD1 (6 bases). CDR1 and CDR2 (germline): SGHDN, FVKESK. V lost 4 bases and J 0 bases, leaving 7 bases between the germline ends. The CDR3 sequence is 14 residues long. The CDR3 spells CASSRQASGNTIYF. CDR3 coding DNA: TGTGCCAGCAGCCGACAGGCCTCTGGAAACACCATATATTTT.